The rows below give T cell receptor beta chains drawn from one sample of a study of T cell responses to AZD1222 COVID-19 vaccine. Repertoires were generated with immunoSEQ multiplex PCR, while TCRdb's copy carries only in-frame clones and drops some. This sample has about 42,000 clones, with approximately 88% found just once. The material was peripheral blood, obtained 28 days after the second AZD1222 dose. These receptor sequences come from an adult who received the AZD1222 COVID-19 vaccine. CDR3s include the opening cysteine and the closing phenylalanine or tryptophan. The order of the fields is J gene, clone size, D gene, V gene, CDR3 protein, CDR3 DNA. A D gene is named only where the DNA matches it firmly. The size of a clone is reported for some rows only, either as once, few or many, or as a class for expanded clones.

TRBJ1-2 . . TRBV9 CASSVATLGNYGYTF TGTGCCAGCAGCGTAGCTACCCTAGGAAACTATGGCTACACCTTC
TRBJ2-2 . . TRBV21-1 CASSKDYGGNTGELFF TGTGCCAGCAGCAAAGATTACGGGGGGAACACCGGGGAGCTGTTTTTT
TRBJ2-7 . . TRBV6-5 CASSYATGHPYEQYF TGTGCCAGCAGTTACGCAACGGGACACCCCTACGAGCAGTACTTC
TRBJ1-3 . . TRBV6-5 CASITGIRGNTIYF TGTGCCAGCATTACAGGGATAAGAGGAAACACCATATATTTT
TRBJ2-2 . . TRBV6-5 CASSYRRGELFF TGTGCCAGCAGTTACCGACGCGGGGAGCTGTTTTTT
TRBJ1-2 . . TRBV3-1/TRBV3-2 CASSQDWGSHGYTF TGTGCCAGCAGCCAAGATTGGGGATCGCATGGCTACACCTTC
TRBJ2-5 . . TRBV6-5 CASSYIGGIQETQYF TGTGCCAGCAGTTACATCGGGGGAATTCAAGAGACCCAGTACTTC
TRBJ2-7 . TRBD1 TRBV5-1 CASSLGDRGREQYF TGCGCCAGCAGCTTGGGGGACAGGGGGCGTGAGCAGTACTTC
TRBJ1-2 . TRBD1 TRBV7-8 CASSPDRFDGYTF TGTGCCAGCAGCCCGGACAGGTTTGATGGCTACACCTTC
TRBJ1-4 . . TRBV19 CASNRPGTVEKLFF TGTGCCAGTAATCGGCCGGGGACGGTGGAAAAACTGTTTTTT
TRBJ2-3 . TRBD2 TRBV6-4 CASAFSGGPGDTQYF TGTGCCAGCGCCTTTAGCGGGGGGCCTGGGGATACGCAGTATTTT
TRBJ2-7 . TRBD1 TRBV7-2 CASSFGTGGLGEQYF TGTGCCAGCAGCTTCGGGACAGGGGGCTTGGGGGAGCAGTACTTC
TRBJ1-2 . . TRBV14 CASSPGQSYGYTF TGTGCCAGCAGCCCCGGACAGAGCTATGGCTACACCTTC
TRBJ1-2 . TRBD1 TRBV2 CASTGDRGDTYTF TGTGCCAGCACCGGGGACAGGGGGGACACCTACACCTTC
TRBJ1-2 . . TRBV12-3/TRBV12-4 CASSPRGYLGYTF TGTGCCAGCAGTCCCCGGGGCTATCTTGGCTACACCTTC
TRBJ1-1 . . TRBV27 CASSSEWGNTEAFF TGTGCCAGCAGTTCGGAATGGGGCAACACTGAAGCTTTCTTT
TRBJ2-1 . TRBD2 TRBV2 CASSVGTSGLYNEQFF TGTGCCAGCAGCGTAGGGACTAGCGGACTCTACAATGAGCAGTTCTTC
TRBJ1-2 . TRBD1 TRBV5-8 CASSLRGQFYGYTF TGTGCCAGCAGCTTGAGGGGACAGTTCTATGGCTACACCTTC
TRBJ1-4 . TRBD1 TRBV9 CASSLGQGNPNEKLFF TGTGCCAGCAGCCTGGGACAGGGGAATCCTAATGAAAAACTGTTTTTT
TRBJ2-2 . . TRBV19 CASSTSPVGVGELFF TGTGCCAGTAGTACAAGTCCCGTAGGAGTCGGGGAGCTGTTTTTT
TRBJ1-5 few . TRBV19 CASSIEDSRPGVQPQHF TGTGCCAGTAGTATAGAAGACAGCCGACCGGGCGTTCAGCCCCAGCATTTT
TRBJ1-2 once . TRBV9 CASSVEQAPYGYTF TGTGCCAGCAGCGTAGAACAGGCCCCGTATGGCTACACCTTC
TRBJ2-7 few . TRBV3-1/TRBV3-2 CASSQESYEQYF TGTGCCAGCAGCCAAGAATCATACGAGCAGTACTTC
TRBJ2-2 . . TRBV18 CASSPKGPGNTGELFF TGTGCCAGCTCACCAAAGGGGCCTGGGAACACCGGGGAGCTGTTTTTT
TRBJ1-6 . . TRBV10-3 CAISQGLHSPLHF TGTGCCATCAGCCAAGGGTTACATTCACCCCTCCACTTT
TRBJ1-5 . . TRBV19 CASASQSGQPQHF TGTGCCAGTGCAAGTCAGTCAGGTCAGCCCCAGCATTTT
TRBJ1-5 once TRBD1 TRBV4-2 CASGAGQGGQPQHF TGTGCCAGCGGGGCTGGACAGGGTGGTCAGCCCCAGCATTTT
TRBJ1-2 . . TRBV5-8 CASSLGQRENTYGYTF TGTGCCAGCAGCTTGGGACAGCGGGAAAACACCTATGGCTACACCTTC
TRBJ2-7 . . TRBV14 CASSQVLGLYEQYF TGTGCCAGCAGCCAAGTTCTAGGGTTATACGAGCAGTACTTC
TRBJ2-2 . . TRBV29-1 CSVGQGSGELFF TGCAGCGTTGGTCAGGGGTCCGGGGAGCTGTTTTTT
TRBJ1-1 . . TRBV30 CAWRKIDGASEAFF TGTGCCTGGCGTAAAATAGACGGGGCCTCTGAAGCTTTCTTT
TRBJ2-2 . TRBD2 TRBV2 CASTGTNAGELFF TGTGCCAGCACCGGGACTAACGCCGGGGAGCTGTTTTTT
TRBJ1-5 . TRBD1 TRBV11-2 CASSLGTGGLQPQHF TGTGCCAGCAGCTTAGGGACAGGGGGCCTTCAGCCCCAGCATTTT
TRBJ2-1 . TRBD2 TRBV3-1/TRBV3-2 CASSQGIAGHNNEQFF TGTGCCAGCAGCCAAGGAATAGCGGGGCACAACAATGAGCAGTTCTTC